The present T cell receptor beta chain was sequenced within a study of blood T cell repertoires in COVID-19. The wider study: Samples of COVID-19 (acute and convalescent) were obtained from the United States, Italy and Spain. T cells, B-cell-depleted T cells, or PBMCs provided the cDNA or gDNA that served as material.

Methods used by the authors: For nucleated cells, counts were estimated from reference gene primer amplification. The method was immunoSEQ multiplex PCR; TCRdb's version includes in-frame clones alone and lacks a portion of them. The DNA gave D and trimming, while V, J and clone size come from that table. The sample holds 300,000 to 400,000 clones, about 93% seen once. CDR1 is GTSNPN and CDR2 is SVGIG in the germline V gene (reference sequence). V gave up 4 bases and J gave up 6 bases, with 16 bases separating them. The CDR3 is 13 amino acids. The sequenced material came from peripheral blood. This clonotype was obtained from a woman younger than 35 who had recovered from COVID-19. The chain is built from TRBV30 and TRBJ2-7, with a tentative D call TRBD2 (5 bases). In DNA, the CDR3 is TGTGCCTGGATAGGAGGTCTTGTCTCCGAGCAGTACGTC. It specifies CAWIGGLVSEQYV.